A selection of T cell receptor beta chains follows, all from one sample in a study of Graves' ophthalmopathy and Graves' hyperthyroidism. TCRdb independently ran MiXCR on the multiplex PCR reads; one entry per CDR3 protein. This sample yields some 250,000 distinct CDR3 sequences, of which approximately 42% are seen a single time; less than 60% belongs to the top ten. The specimen sequenced was peripheral blood. These receptors all come from an adult man with Graves' ophthalmopathy. Both conserved end residues are part of each CDR3. The D gene is left open where the match is weak. Clone size is shown for a subset of rows, as once, few, many or a class of expanded clone.

>TRBJ1-2|-|-|TRBV14
TGTGCCAGCAGCCAAGATGCAGGGGAGGAGGACTATGGCTACATCTTC
CASSQDAGEEDYGYIF
>TRBJ1-1|-|-|TRBV2
TGTGCCAGCAGTTGGGAAGGGCCCATCTCGGTGAACACTGAAGCTTTCTTT
CASSWEGPISVNTEAFF
>TRBJ1-2|-|many|TRBV29-1
TGCAGCGTTGAAGACAGGTTCTATGGCTACACCTTC
CSVEDRFYGYTF
>TRBJ2-2|-|-|TRBV7-8
TGTGCCAGCAGCCCAGGACGGCCGAACACCAGGGAGCTGTTTTTT
CASSPGRPNTRELFF
>TRBJ1-2|TRBD1|-|TRBV2
TGTGCCAGCAGCGAAGGGCCCATACAGGGGAGGGCTAACTATGGCTACACCTTC
CASSEGPIQGRANYGYTF
>TRBJ2-5|-|-|TRBV5-4
TGTGCCAGCAGCCGTGAGGGGGAAGGAGAGACCCAGTACTTC
CASSREGEGETQYF
>TRBJ1-3|-|many|TRBV25-1
TGTGCCAGCAAGGGCCCCGGCGGGAATGGTGGAAACACCATATATTTT
CASKGPGGNGGNTIYF
>TRBJ2-5|-|-|TRBV5-6
TGTGCCAGCAGCCCCAGGACAAACCAAGAGACCCAGTACTTC
CASSPRTNQETQYF
>TRBJ1-5|TRBD1|few|TRBV7-9
TGTGCCAGTAGTTGGGGACAGGGAGAGCCCCAGCATTTT
CASSWGQGEPQHF
>TRBJ1-5|-|-|TRBV5-1
TGCGCCAGCAGTCCGGGATCCATGGTCAATCAGCCCCAGCATTTT
CASSPGSMVNQPQHF
>TRBJ1-2|-|-|TRBV10-2
TGCGCCAGCAGTGAGCAAAGGGGAGGAAACTATGGCTACACCTTC
CASSEQRGGNYGYTF
>TRBJ2-2|TRBD2|-|TRBV7-3
TGTGCCAGCAGCTTGACTAGCGGGGGCCCGAACACCGGGGAGCTGTTTTTT
CASSLTSGGPNTGELFF
>TRBJ1-1|-|-|TRBV2
TGTGCCAGCAGTGGTATTGCCAGGAACACTGAAGCTTTCTTT
CASSGIARNTEAFF
>TRBJ1-1|TRBD1|many|TRBV5-1
TGTGCCAGCAGCTTGGACAGGGGGAACACTGAAGCTTTCTTT
CASSLDRGNTEAFF
>TRBJ2-5|-|-|TRBV5-4
TGTGCCAGCAGCTGGGGGCAGGGGGAGACCCAGTACTTC
CASSWGQGETQYF
>TRBJ1-1|TRBD1|-|TRBV19
TGTGCCAGTAGTATAGGGACAGGGAGGGCTGAAGCTTTCTTT
CASSIGTGRAEAFF
>TRBJ1-1|-|-|TRBV7-3
TGTGCCAGCAGCCCGTCTCCCCTCGCTGAAGCTTTCTTT
CASSPSPLAEAFF
>TRBJ1-2|-|many|TRBV25-1
TGTGCCACCCCGCGGGGGGATGGCTATGGCTACACCTTC
CATPRGDGYGYTF
>TRBJ1-5|-|-|TRBV19
TGTGCCAGTAAATCATCCCCTTTTGGGCCCCAGCATTTT
CASKSSPFGPQHF
>TRBJ2-7|TRBD1|few|TRBV29-1
TGCAGCGTTATCGAAGGGACAGGGGCCTACGAGCAGTACTTC
CSVIEGTGAYEQYF
>TRBJ1-5|TRBD1|-|TRBV3-1
TGTGCCAGCAGCCAGGGGGACAGGGGCAATCAGCCCCAGCATTTT
CASSQGDRGNQPQHF
>TRBJ2-5|-|few|TRBV29-1
TGCAGCGTGGAGGGGGTGGGTTTACAAGAGACCCAGTACTTC
CSVEGVGLQETQYF
>TRBJ1-5|-|-|TRBV9
TGTGCCAGCAAGGGTAGCAATCAGCCCCAGCATTTT
CASKGSNQPQHF
>TRBJ2-7|-|-|TRBV12-3/TRBV12-4
TGTGCCAGCAGTACCAGGGACGGCTTCTACGAGCAGTACTTC
CASSTRDGFYEQYF
>TRBJ1-1|-|many|TRBV29-1
TGCAGCGTTGAAGGCCAGCCGAACACTGAAGCTTTCTTT
CSVEGQPNTEAFF
>TRBJ2-7|-|-|TRBV4-1
TGCGCCAGCAGCCAAGTTCGGCTCCCTGTCGGGGAGCAGTACTTC
CASSQVRLPVGEQYF
>TRBJ1-4|-|-|TRBV9
TGTGCCAGCAGCCCCTCAGGAGGGCAGGGAAGGGAAAAACTGTTTTTT
CASSPSGGQGREKLFF
>TRBJ1-2|-|few|TRBV7-2
TGTGCCAGCAGCTTAGCCTCAGGGGTGGATGGCTACACCTTC
CASSLASGVDGYTF
>TRBJ2-7|TRBD1|-|TRBV5-4
TGTGCCAGCAGCCTCGACCGGGACAGGGGCAACGAGCAGTACTTC
CASSLDRDRGNEQYF
>TRBJ1-2|TRBD1|-|TRBV7-2
TGTGCCAGCACCTGGACAGGGAATGGCTACACCTTC
CASTWTGNGYTF
>TRBJ2-7|-|-|TRBV6-1
TGTGCCAGCAGTGAGTTGGCCTGCGAGCAGTACTTC
CASSELACEQYF
>TRBJ1-2|-|few|TRBV6-5
TGTGCCAGCAGTAAGGGACTAGGGAGTTACTACACCTTC
CASSKGLGSYYTF
>TRBJ1-5|-|many|TRBV9
TGTGCCAGCAGCGTTGCCCCTGACAATCAGCCCCAGCATTTT
CASSVAPDNQPQHF
>TRBJ1-1|TRBD1|once|TRBV19
TGTGCCAGTCGAAAGACAGGGCCTTACACTGAAGCTTTCTTT
CASRKTGPYTEAFF
>TRBJ1-6|-|-|TRBV12-3/TRBV12-4
TGTGCCAGCAGTCCACAGGGTTATAATTCACCCCTCCACTTT
CASSPQGYNSPLHF
>TRBJ2-7|TRBD1|-|TRBV5-1
TGTGCCAGCAGCTTGGGCAGGGGGCCGGGCGAGCAGTACTTC
CASSLGRGPGEQYF
>TRBJ2-7|-|few|TRBV20-1
TGCAGTGCTAGCACAGCCTACGAGCAGTACTTC
CSASTAYEQYF
>TRBJ1-1|TRBD1|few|TRBV7-2
TGTGCCAGCAGTTACAGGGGAAGGGACACTGAAGCTTTCTTT
CASSYRGRDTEAFF
>TRBJ2-5|-|-|TRBV12-3/TRBV12-4
TGTGCCAGCAGCTTAGGTCGCTACCAAGAGACCCAGTACTTC
CASSLGRYQETQYF
>TRBJ1-4|-|-|TRBV28
TGTGCCAGCAGCCCGAGCGGGGGTGATGAAAAACTGTTTTTT
CASSPSGGDEKLFF
>TRBJ1-5|-|once|TRBV28
TGTGCCAGCAGTTTATGGGGGGCATGGCAGCCCCAGCATTTT
CASSLWGAWQPQHF